The TCR beta chain described here comes from a study of T cell responses to AZD1222 COVID-19 vaccine. Overall study context: Analyses pooled second doses at about 4 or about 12 weeks. Whole-study results and caveats: Nearly half of spike-specific TCRs reportedly go after variant regions that carry no mutations. Repertoires were obtained solely post-peak T cell response. Donors, mostly white British, included more females; clonal diversity was possibly underestimated.

Profiling relied on immunoSEQ multiplex PCR, and the TCRdb table lists in-frame clones only, not all of them. The sample consists of 140,000 or so clones, under 95% of them appearing once. About this clone itself: Its target is unknown.

Germline values: CDR1 MNHNS, CDR2 SASEGT. The length of the CDR3 is 12 residues. V lost 1 base and J 9 bases, leaving 7 bases between the germline ends. V and J are TRBV6-1 and TRBJ2-1, with D unresolved. Source: peripheral blood, taken on day 0 of AZD1222 vaccination. This TCR was sampled from an adult in good health. The CDR3, as DNA: TGTGCCAGCAGTGAAGTAGGGCTTGAGCAGTTCTTC. This codes for CASSEVGLEQFF.